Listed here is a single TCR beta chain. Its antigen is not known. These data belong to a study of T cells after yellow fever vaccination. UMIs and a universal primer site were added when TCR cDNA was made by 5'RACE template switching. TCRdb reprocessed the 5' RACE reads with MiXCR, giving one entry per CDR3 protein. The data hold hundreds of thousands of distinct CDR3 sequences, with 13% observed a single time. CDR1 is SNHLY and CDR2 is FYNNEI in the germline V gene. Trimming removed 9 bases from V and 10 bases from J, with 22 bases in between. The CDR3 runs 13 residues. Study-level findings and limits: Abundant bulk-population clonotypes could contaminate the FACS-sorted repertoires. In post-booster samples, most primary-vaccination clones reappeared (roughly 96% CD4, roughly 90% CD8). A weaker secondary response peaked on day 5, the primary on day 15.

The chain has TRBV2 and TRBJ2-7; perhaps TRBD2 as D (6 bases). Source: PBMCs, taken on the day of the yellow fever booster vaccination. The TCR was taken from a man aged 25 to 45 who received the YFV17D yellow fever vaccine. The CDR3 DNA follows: TGTGCCAGTAAGGGAGGTATCCCTTGGGGTCAGTACTTC. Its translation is CASKGGIPWGQYF.